Sequencing of this T cell receptor (beta chain) was carried out in a study of monozygotic twins with inflammatory bowel disease. Points from the study as a whole: Healthy co-twins exceeded IBD patients in TCRbeta diversity as measured by inverse Simpson. Repertoires of patients may have been made more variable by differing immunosuppressive treatments. No detectable difference in repertoire similarity separated concordant from discordant twins, possibly as a result of limited power.

To note about this clonotype: Antigen unknown.

A 6-nucleotide sample barcode was carried by the UMIs, which template switching added. Each CDR3 protein gets one entry in TCRdb, which reprocessed the 5' RACE reads and gives no DNA. The listing contains approximately 160,000 distinct CDR3 sequences. The sequenced material came from blood. The source is a human donor with ulcerative colitis or Crohn's disease, or a healthy co-twin of an affected twin (not recorded which).

The CDR3 protein is CATSTGGYTGDLFF. The chain joins TRBV15 to TRBJ2-2; TCRdb outputs TRBD1, but without DNA this stays unchecked. This CDR3 spans 14 amino acids. Germline CDR1 reads LNHNV; CDR2 reads YYDKDF (reference sequence).